This T cell receptor (beta chain) was obtained from a study of blood T cell repertoires in COVID-19 (dated by TCRdb to 2018 to 2020). Regarding the study in general: Samples from collaborators originated in the United States, Italy and Spain and spanned both the acute and convalescent phases of COVID-19. HLA class I and class II types, where available, came from metadata supplied by the sample provider rather than from assay-based typing. The samples were drawn from two sources: the first 160 participants of the ongoing ImmuneRACE study, and over 950 subjects contributed by 6 global collaborators. A de-identified subject ID, COVID-19 status, age in years and sex were almost always included in the sample metadata. The material from the prospective study consisted of cDNA or gDNA derived from T cells, B-cell-depleted T cells, or PBMCs. The repertoires were made available in a free public database intended to serve as a resource for research on the immune response to SARS-CoV-2. Deeply sampled blood TCRbeta repertoires from subjects exposed to, actively infected with, or recovered from COVID-19 were included in the dataset. The paper's findings and limits, for the study overall: Clinical and demographic metadata were provided uncurated, with the amount varying by source and participant.

From the cysteine through the phenylalanine, the CDR3 covers 14 amino acids. Of the read, only the CDR3 DNA is kept; its 42 bases are in frame from base 1. CDR1 and CDR2 (KGHSH, LQKENI) derive from the germline V gene. Trimming costs V 3 bases and J 3 bases, and their ends lie 11 bases apart. TCRbeta CDR3 regions were amplified from genomic DNA by means of the immunoSEQ Assay, a bias-controlled multiplex PCR. The original pipeline was this. The number of nucleated cells in each sample was estimated by amplification of reference gene primers within the assay. Sequence reads were collapsed and filtered to measure the absolute abundance of every unique TCRbeta CDR3 rearrangement. Productive Simpson clonality was computed per sample as the square root of Simpson's diversity index over productive rearrangements. Held by TCRdb, this immuneACCESS table contains in-frame sequences only and omits some clones. Under half of the omission traces to an unresolved V gene where checked; the cause of the rest is unknown. That table furnishes V, J and clone size, whereas the DNA furnished D and trimming. Here the sample has some 90,000 clones; about 89% occur a single time. The ten largest clones capture roughly 9% of the sample.

Comment on this clone: Its recognized antigen is unknown. No much larger clone is present one base from it, and per-base qualities are unavailable.

Whole blood was collected in K2EDTA tubes by collaborating institutions according to the institutions' own protocols. Collaborator samples were shipped for TCRbeta analysis as frozen whole blood, isolated PBMCs, or DNA extracted from either sample type. Recombination connected TRBV18 to TRBJ1-1; the D segment cannot be called with confidence. This TCR came from a man aged 50 or older with acute or convalescent COVID-19. Input material: peripheral blood. The base sequence is TGTGCCAGCTCACCTTTACCGGACTACACTGAAGCTTTCTTT. Its translation is CASSPLPDYTEAFF.